Detailed here is one T cell receptor (beta chain). Its antigen is not known. The data stem from a study of cytomegalovirus exposure and HLA in healthy donors. Findings of the study overall: In presence/absence analyses, roughly uniform sequencing depth across donors was assumed.

CDR1 is SEHNR and CDR2 is FQNEAQ in the germline V gene (reference sequence). The CDR3 loop spans 14 amino acids. Trimming removed 3 bases at V and 2 bases at J, with 10 bases between. PCR employed 60 Vbeta and 13 Jbeta primers. Assay used: immunoSEQ multiplex PCR; TCRdb lists only in-frame clones, some missing. Its listing shows approximately 93,000 clones. The origin of this receptor is a young woman in good health and CMV-seronegative. The sequenced material came from PBMCs. The chain has TRBV7-9 and TRBJ2-5; D uncertain. In DNA, the CDR3 is TGTGCCAGCAGCTTTGAAACAGCTCAAGAGACCCAGTACTTC. This codes for CASSFETAQETQYF.